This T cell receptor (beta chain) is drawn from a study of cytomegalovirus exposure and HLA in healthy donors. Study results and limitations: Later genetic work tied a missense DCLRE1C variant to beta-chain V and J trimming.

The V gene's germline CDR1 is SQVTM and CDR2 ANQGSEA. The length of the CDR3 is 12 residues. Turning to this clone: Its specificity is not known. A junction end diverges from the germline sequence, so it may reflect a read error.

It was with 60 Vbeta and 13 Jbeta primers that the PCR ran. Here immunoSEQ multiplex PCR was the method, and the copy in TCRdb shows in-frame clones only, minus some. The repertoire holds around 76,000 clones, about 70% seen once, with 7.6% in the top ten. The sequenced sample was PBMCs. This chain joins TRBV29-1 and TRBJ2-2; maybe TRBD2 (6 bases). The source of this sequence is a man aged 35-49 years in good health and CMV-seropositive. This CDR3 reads CTVGGGTGELFF. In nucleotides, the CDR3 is TGCACCGTTGGGGGAGGAACCGGGGAGCTGTTTTTT.